What follows are 25 T cell receptor beta chains derived from one specimen sequenced in a study of breast tumors, draining lymph nodes, adjacent tissues. Breast cancer patients provided tissue from their axillary draining lymph nodes. TCRdb analysed the multiplex PCR reads with MiXCR anew, one entry per CDR3 protein. The table includes about 140,000 distinct CDR3 sequences, over 25% detected once. Sequenced material: axillary lymph node tissue. All receptors come from a female donor with breast cancer. Some clones in this sample may be carry-over from other donors' samples.

This clonotype has only a few counts. The chain combines TRBV9 with TRBJ1-1; a possible D gene is TRBD1 (6 bases). Germline CDR1 is SGDLS and CDR2 is YYNGEE. This CDR3 is 15 amino acids long. V lost 1 base and J 2 bases, leaving 12 bases between the germline ends. The CDR3 DNA reads as TGTGCCAGCAGCGTAAACAGGGACGTTAACACTGAAGCTTTCTTT. It yields the protein CASSVNRDVNTEAFF.

There are a few counts of this clonotype. The genes are TRBV9 and TRBJ1-1, with D uncertain. Trimming pared 0 bases from V and 6 bases from J, leaving 9 bases between. Germline V gene sequence: CDR1 SGDLS, CDR2 YYNGEE. The CDR3 length is 13 residues. The CDR3 region has the DNA TGTGCCAGCAGCGTAGGAAGTCTACCTGAAGCTTTCTTT. Encoded protein: CASSVGSLPEAFF.

As to this clonotype: A much larger clone lies one base from this, so it may be a read error. This sequence joins TRBV6-1 and TRBJ1-4, with TRBD1 matching over 7 bases. V shed 6 bases, J shed 7 bases, and the junction held 8 bases outside the gene matches. This CDR3 spans 14 amino acids. Germline CDR1 and CDR2: MNHNS and SASEGT. CDR3 region: CASSWDSNSEKLFF. The CDR3 nucleotides are TGTGCCAGCAGCTGGGACAGCAATAGTGAAAAACTGTTTTTT.

This clonotype was observed many times. This chain joins TRBV6-6 and TRBJ2-2, with D perhaps TRBD2 (6 bases). This CDR3 region has 16 residues. V was clipped by 6 bases and J by 2 bases, with 16 bases between them. Looked up from germline, CDR1 is MNHNY and CDR2 is SVGAGI (reference sequence). The CDR3 nucleotides read TGTGCCAGCAGCAAGACCGGGACTCTAAACACCGGGGAGCTGTTTTTT. This codes for CASSKTGTLNTGELFF.

This clonotype came up many times. This sequence joins TRBV20-1 and TRBJ2-3; TRBD2 matches at 10 bases. This CDR3 has 15 residues. V lost 6 bases and J lost 6; bases outside the gene matches: 12. Germline V gene sequence: CDR1 DFQATT, CDR2 SNEGSKA (reference sequence). As DNA, the CDR3 is TGCAGTGCCGACTCACGGACTAGCGGTTCGGATACGCAGTATTTT. This codes for CSADSRTSGSDTQYF.

This clonotype was recorded many times. The chain has TRBV9 and TRBJ2-6, with 7 bases fitting TRBD2. V trimming: 4 bases; J trimming: 3 bases; junction bases outside the gene matches: 10. The CDR3 extends over 17 amino acids. Germline lookup yields CDR1 SGDLS and CDR2 YYNGEE. CDR3 nucleotide sequence: TGTGCCAGCAGCCCCAGCGGGGAGTTCTTTGGGGCCAACGTCCTGACTTTC. Amino acids: CASSPSGEFFGANVLTF.

This clonotype was found many times. The V call is TRBV5-8, the J call TRBJ1-6; the match to TRBD1 covers 7 bases. CDR3 size: 15 residues. The trim removed 0 bases at V and 8 bases at J, leaving 5 bases unmatched. Germline V CDR1 and CDR2: SGHTS, YDEGEE. The CDR3 reads CASSLGQGGDSPLHF. The CDR3 DNA follows: TGTGCCAGCAGCTTGGGACAGGGTGGGGATTCACCCCTCCACTTT.

The V call is TRBV5-6, the J call TRBJ1-6, with TRBD1 matching over 8 bases. Germline-derived CDR1 and CDR2 are SGHDT and YYEEEE. This CDR3 has 15 amino acids. V was pared by 1 base and J by 9 bases, with 6 bases of the junction left unmatched. CDR3 loop: CASSLQGAGSSPLHF. The CDR3 nucleotides are TGTGCCAGCAGCTTGCAGGGGGCTGGGAGTTCACCCCTCCACTTT.

The chain is built from TRBV13 and TRBJ2-7; D uncertain. V gave up 5 bases and J gave up 3 bases, with 14 bases separating them. CDR3 size: 14 residues. Germline V gene data show CDR1 as PRHDT and CDR2 as FYEKMQ (reference sequence). The CDR3 sequence is CASSGLPKHYEQYF. CDR3 sequence (DNA): TGTGCCAGCAGCGGGCTCCCTAAACACTACGAGCAGTACTTC. Using reference TRBV13 and TRBJ2-7 for the parts outside the CDR3, the full variable domain is AAGVIQSPRHLIKEKRETATLKCYPIPRHDTVYWYQQGPGQDPQFLISFYEKMQSDKGSIPDRFSAQQFSDYHSELNMSSLELGDSALYFCASSGLPKHYEQYFGPGTRLTVT.

This clonotype was recorded at least ten times. The gene calls are TRBV24-1 and TRBJ2-1; D uncertain. Looked up from germline, CDR1 is KGHDR and CDR2 is SFDVKD. V was trimmed by 1 base and J by 11 bases, leaving 11 bases between them. The CDR3 is made up of 13 amino acids. The CDR3 DNA is TGTGCCACCAGTGATTTTCTGGGCTCGAAGCAGTTCTTC. It translates to CATSDFLGSKQFF.

This chain uses TRBV4-1 with TRBJ2-2; perhaps D is TRBD1 or TRBD2 (5 bases each). Trimming shortened V by 0 bases and J by 2 bases, and 13 bases separated the two germline ends. The CDR3 runs to 17 residues. Per the germline V gene, CDR1 is MGHRA and CDR2 is YSYEKL. The CDR3 sequence: CASSQDSGSGNTGELFF. In nucleotides, the CDR3 is TGCGCCAGCAGCCAAGATTCAGGGAGTGGAAACACCGGGGAGCTGTTTTTT.

This clonotype has ten or more counts. The chain has TRBV7-9 and TRBJ1-5; unclear D gene. The CDR3 runs 15 residues. The V end was cut by 1 base, the J end by 9 bases, with 16 bases between. Germline V lookup: CDR1 SEHNR, CDR2 FQNEAQ (reference sequence). CDR3 amino acids: CASSLGEPLLGPQHF. The CDR3 DNA reads TGTGCCAGCAGCTTAGGTGAGCCCTTGTTGGGGCCCCAGCATTTT.

This clonotype was detected only once. The V gene is TRBV20-1, the J gene TRBJ2-1; maybe TRBD2 (6 bases). This CDR3 has 15 amino acids. V was pared by 6 bases and J by 4 bases, with 19 bases between. Germline lookup yields CDR1 DFQATT and CDR2 SNEGSKA (reference sequence). The CDR3 here is CSAKPLGGGYNEQFF. DNA of the CDR3: TGCAGTGCCAAACCATTGGGGGGAGGATACAATGAGCAGTTCTTC.

In this sample, this clonotype turned up many times. A much larger clone lies one base from this, so it may be a read error. The rearrangement joins TRBV29-1 to TRBJ1-5; 9 bases are a match to TRBD1. The CDR3 is made up of 17 amino acids. The germline V gene encodes CDR1 SQVTM and CDR2 ANQGSEA. The CDR3 DNA is TGCGGCGTTGGGCACGTTCCGGGACAGGGAGGTCACCAGCCCCAGCATTTT. Its protein is CGVGHVPGQGGHQPQHF.

This clonotype appeared many times. V and J are TRBV5-1 and TRBJ2-3; 8 bases agree with TRBD2. The V segment lost 0 bases and the J segment 6 bases; nucleotides outside the gene matches: 3. Looked up from germline, CDR1 is SGHRS and CDR2 is YFSETQ. CDR3 length: 14 amino acids. This CDR3 reads CASSLAGLVDTQYF. DNA of the CDR3: TGCGCCAGCAGCTTGGCGGGACTAGTGGATACGCAGTATTTT. Using reference TRBV5-1 and TRBJ2-3 for the parts outside the CDR3, the full variable domain is KAGVTQTPRYLIKTRGQQVTLSCSPISGHRSVSWYQQTPGQGLQFLFEYFSETQRNKGNFPGRFSGRQFSNSRSEMNVSTLELGDSALYLCASSLAGLVDTQYFGPGTRLTVL.

This clonotype has more than one count but fewer than ten. The J gene is TRBJ1-1, the V gene TRBV7-8, with TRBD1 as a possible D gene (6 bases). Germline lookup yields CDR1 SGHVS and CDR2 FQNEAQ. V was trimmed by 5 bases and J by 2 bases, leaving 15 bases between them. There are 15 residues in the CDR3. The CDR3 nucleotides read TGTGCCAGCAGCCCCGGGGAGGGGGGCAACACTGAAGCTTTCTTT. Amino acid sequence: CASSPGEGGNTEAFF.

The chain joins TRBV9 to TRBJ2-6; D remains unclear. The CDR3 covers 12 residues. The V and J ends lost 3 bases and 4 bases respectively, with 2 bases between them. CDR1 is SGDLS, CDR2 YYNGEE, per germline. The CDR3 sequence is CASSAGANVLTF. DNA for the CDR3: TGTGCCAGCAGCGCGGGGGCCAACGTCCTGACTTTC.

This clonotype was counted at least ten times. The J gene is TRBJ2-1, the V gene TRBV6-5; 7 nucleotides match TRBD1. Germline CDR1 reads MNHEY; CDR2 reads SVGAGI. The V segment lost 7 bases and the J segment 3 bases; nucleotides outside the gene matches: 12. The CDR3 loop spans 16 amino acids. CDR3 in DNA: TGTGCCAGCACCGTCTCCACACCAGGGGGCTACAATGAGCAGTTCTTC. This sequence encodes CASTVSTPGGYNEQFF.

There are many counts of this clonotype. The rearrangement uses TRBV18 and TRBJ1-2, with 7 positions matching TRBD1. Germline CDR1 and CDR2: KGHSH and LQKENI. There are 15 residues in the CDR3. V lost 6 bases to trimming and J lost 2 bases; unmatched junction nucleotides: 9. Written as DNA, the CDR3 is TGTGCCAGCTCGCAATGGGACAGTCCCAACTATGGCTACACCTTC. Translating it yields CASSQWDSPNYGYTF.

Ten or more counts support this clonotype. V and J are TRBV5-1 and TRBJ2-7, with 8 bases fitting TRBD1. The CDR3 has 14 amino acids. Looked up from germline, CDR1 is SGHRS and CDR2 is YFSETQ. V gave up 4 bases and J gave up 2 bases; unmatched junction bases: 5. The CDR3: CASSPGQVAYEQYF. The CDR3 nucleotides are TGCGCCAGCAGCCCGGGACAGGTAGCCTACGAGCAGTACTTC.

This rearrangement joins TRBV29-1 to TRBJ2-2; 7 positions agree with TRBD2. The CDR3 consists of 12 residues. J lost 8 bases, V lost 6 bases, and 6 bases had no gene match. Germline lookup yields CDR1 SQVTM and CDR2 ANQGSEA. This chain's CDR3 is CSVAGTTGELFF. DNA of the CDR3: TGCAGCGTAGCAGGGACTACAGGGGAGCTGTTTTTT.

This clonotype has a count of ten or more. The CDR3 region has the DNA TGCGCCAGCAGCTTGAATCGGGTAGCGGGGGGAACCGGGGAGCTGTTTTTT. The encoded protein is CASSLNRVAGGTGELFF. The rearrangement links TRBV5-1 to TRBJ2-2, with 10 bases matching TRBD2. The V gene end was trimmed by 1 base and the J gene end by 5 bases; junction bases not matched to a gene: 8. Germline loops: CDR1 SGHRS, CDR2 YFSETQ. The CDR3 is 17 amino acids.

This clonotype has only a few counts. A read error may be the cause here, since a much bigger clone is one base away. This chain's CDR3 is CASSPREGQQETPYF. Written as DNA, the CDR3 is TGTGCCAGCAGCCCCCGTGAGGGCCAACAAGAGACCCCGTACTTC. J is TRBJ2-5 and V is TRBV9; D is possibly TRBD2 (5 bases). The germline gives CDR1 SGDLS, CDR2 YYNGEE. The CDR3 extends over 15 amino acids.

This clonotype was seen ten or more times. This chain uses TRBV18 with TRBJ2-2; no clear D gene. Germline-derived CDR1 and CDR2 are KGHSH and LQKENI. This CDR3 contains 15 residues. The germline V and J ends were trimmed by 3 bases and 0 bases, with 8 bases remaining between them. CDR3 DNA: TGTGCCAGCTCACCGTCGCAGGCGAACACCGGGGAGCTGTTTTTT. As protein: CASSPSQANTGELFF.

This clonotype was recorded a few times. The chain recombines TRBV19 with TRBJ1-2; weak D call: TRBD1 (6 bases). Trimming removed 6 bases at V and 4 bases at J, with 12 bases between. Germline V CDR1 and CDR2: LNHDA, SQIVND (reference sequence). The CDR3 contains 13 residues. As DNA, the CDR3 is TGTGCCAGTAGCCCTGACAGGTCCTATGGCTACACCTTC. Translation: CASSPDRSYGYTF.